This TCR beta chain was documented in a study of cytomegalovirus exposure and HLA in healthy donors. This clone was observed a few times. Its specificity is not known. The PCR contained 60 Vbeta and 13 Jbeta primers. Sequenced by immunoSEQ multiplex PCR; TCRdb stores in-frame clones only, minus some. Among 150,000 to 200,000 clones listed, around four fifths were seen once. Per germline, CDR1 MNHEY and CDR2 SVGAGI. Trimming cost V 10 bases and J 2 bases, with 17 bases left between them. CDR3 size: 14 residues. Study-wide points: Only CMV serostatus was available as immune exposure information.

This sequence was found in a woman in her twenties or thirties in good health and CMV-seropositive. The V call is TRBV6-5, the J call TRBJ1-2; a possible D gene is TRBD1 (6 bases). The sample comprised PBMCs. CDR3: CATTELQGNYGYTF. The CDR3 region has the DNA TGTGCCACAACGGAACTACAGGGAAACTATGGCTACACCTTC.